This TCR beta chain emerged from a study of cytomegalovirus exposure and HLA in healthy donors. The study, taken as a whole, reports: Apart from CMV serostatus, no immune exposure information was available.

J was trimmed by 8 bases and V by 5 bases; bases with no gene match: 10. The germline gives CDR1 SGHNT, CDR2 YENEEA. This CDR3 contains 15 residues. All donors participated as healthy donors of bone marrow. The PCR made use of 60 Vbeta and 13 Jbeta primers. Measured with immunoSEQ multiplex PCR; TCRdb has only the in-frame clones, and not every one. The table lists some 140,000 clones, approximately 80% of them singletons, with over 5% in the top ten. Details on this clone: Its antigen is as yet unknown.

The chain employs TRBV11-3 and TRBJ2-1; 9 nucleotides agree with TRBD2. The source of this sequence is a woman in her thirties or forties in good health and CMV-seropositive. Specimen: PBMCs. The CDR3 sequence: CASSLRGSGSYEQFF. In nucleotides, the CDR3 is TGTGCCAGCAGCCTCCGGGGTAGCGGGAGTTATGAGCAGTTCTTC.